Shown below are 10 T cell receptor beta chains from a single sample sequenced in a study of T cells in localized non-small cell lung cancer. Profiling relied on immunoSEQ multiplex PCR, and the TCRdb table lists in-frame clones only, not all of them. The data hold about 2,600 clones, with more than 20% observed a single time. The sequencing here drew on lung tumor tissue, taken before any cancer treatment. The receptors shown here come from a man between 40 and 75 years old with stage II lung adenocarcinoma.

The chain is built from TRBV19 and TRBJ1-5; D ambiguous. V lost 10 bases and J lost 5, with 18 bases in between. This CDR3 is built from 14 residues. Germline values: CDR1 LNHDA, CDR2 SQIVND (reference sequence). The CDR3 region has the DNA TGTGCCACGAAATCAAACAGCGGGGATCAGCCCCAGCATTTT. Translating gives CATKSNSGDQPQHF.

This chain connects TRBV29-1 to TRBJ1-4, with D tentatively TRBD1 (5 bases). V shed 6 bases and J shed 4 bases, with 12 bases lying between them. There are 13 residues in the CDR3. CDR1 and CDR2 from the germline V gene are SQVTM and ANQGSEA. CDR3 sequence (DNA): TGCAGCGTGGGGGGAGTTGGTAATGAAAAACTGTTTTTT. Its translation: CSVGGVGNEKLFF.

The chain uses TRBV5-1 and TRBJ2-7, with D possibly TRBD1 on 5 matching bases. CDR3 length: 14 residues. Between the trimmed V and J ends, which lost 6 bases and 5 bases, there was a span of 18 bases. Per germline, CDR1 SGHRS and CDR2 YFSETQ. The DNA for the CDR3 is TGCGCCAGCAACTGGGTAGGCAGGGCGGACGAGCAGTACTTC. Its protein product is CASNWVGRADEQYF.

The J gene is TRBJ1-4, the V gene TRBV18, with TRBD1 identical over 9 bases. This CDR3 has 16 amino acids. Germline assignment: CDR1 KGHSH and CDR2 LQKENI. Trimming removed 3 bases from V and 7 bases from J; junction bases left unmatched: 9. CDR3 residues: CASSPRQGGRSEKLFF. The CDR3 DNA is TGTGCCAGCTCACCCCGACAGGGGGGGAGGAGTGAAAAACTGTTTTTT.

This clone is medium-sized (0.01 to 0.1%). The read gets to within 1 residue of the CDR3 end, and the germline J gene fills in the rest. V and J are TRBV6-1 and TRBJ2-6; D possibly corresponds to TRBD1 (6 bases). V was pared by 1 base and J by 2 bases, with 6 bases between. The CDR3 runs to 15 residues. In germline, CDR1 is MNHNS, CDR2 SASEGT. CDR3 bases read: TGTGCCAGCAGTGAAGAGGGGGCTGGGGCCAACGTCCTGACT. The encoded protein is CASSEEGAGANVLT. The full CDR3 reads CASSEEGAGANVLTF.

This clone was detected a few times. The chain recombines TRBV28 with TRBJ2-2, with a tentative D call TRBD1 (7 bases). This CDR3 has 15 amino acids. The V end was cut by 4 bases, the J end by 3 bases, with 12 bases between. Germline CDR1 is MDHEN and CDR2 is SYDVKM. The CDR3 region is CASSYRGGYTGELFF. For the CDR3, the DNA is TGTGCCAGCAGTTACAGGGGAGGTTACACCGGGGAGCTGTTTTTT.

The chain is built from TRBV1 and TRBJ2-5. TRBV1 is a pseudogene. The CDR3 contains 12 residues. The CDR3 spells CASSHDRETQYF. The CDR3 bases are TGCGCCAGCAGCCACGACCGAGAGACCCAGTACTTC.

This clone is labeled medium-sized. CDR3 protein: CASSLGGEPTGELFF. The DNA of the CDR3 is TGTGCCAGCAGCTTAGGGGGAGAGCCCACCGGGGAGCTGTTTTTT. This chain links TRBV11-3 with TRBJ2-2, with D perhaps matching TRBD2 (5 bases). The CDR3 consists of 15 residues. Germline loops: CDR1 SGHNT, CDR2 YENEEA. V lost 1 base and J 4 bases, leaving 10 bases between the germline ends.

This clone was observed a few times. This rearrangement joins TRBV25-1 to TRBJ2-2, with 11 bases identical to TRBD2. The V gene's germline CDR1 is MGHDK and CDR2 SYGVNS. The CDR3 is 15 residues long. The J segment lost 5 bases and the V segment lost 6 bases, leaving 5 bases of the junction unmatched. The CDR3 reads CASSGRTSGTGELFF. The CDR3 coding sequence is TGTGCCAGCAGCGGCCGGACTAGCGGGACCGGGGAGCTGTTTTTT.

The chain couples TRBV30 to TRBJ1-3, with D unresolved. Trimming took off 5 bases at V and 3 bases at J, with 11 bases between the two ends. This CDR3 is built from 13 residues. Looked up from germline, CDR1 is GTSNPN and CDR2 is SVGIG (reference sequence). The CDR3 DNA follows: TGTGCCTGGGGCTCGTCAGGTGGAAACACCATATATTTT. Amino acids: CAWGSSGGNTIYF.